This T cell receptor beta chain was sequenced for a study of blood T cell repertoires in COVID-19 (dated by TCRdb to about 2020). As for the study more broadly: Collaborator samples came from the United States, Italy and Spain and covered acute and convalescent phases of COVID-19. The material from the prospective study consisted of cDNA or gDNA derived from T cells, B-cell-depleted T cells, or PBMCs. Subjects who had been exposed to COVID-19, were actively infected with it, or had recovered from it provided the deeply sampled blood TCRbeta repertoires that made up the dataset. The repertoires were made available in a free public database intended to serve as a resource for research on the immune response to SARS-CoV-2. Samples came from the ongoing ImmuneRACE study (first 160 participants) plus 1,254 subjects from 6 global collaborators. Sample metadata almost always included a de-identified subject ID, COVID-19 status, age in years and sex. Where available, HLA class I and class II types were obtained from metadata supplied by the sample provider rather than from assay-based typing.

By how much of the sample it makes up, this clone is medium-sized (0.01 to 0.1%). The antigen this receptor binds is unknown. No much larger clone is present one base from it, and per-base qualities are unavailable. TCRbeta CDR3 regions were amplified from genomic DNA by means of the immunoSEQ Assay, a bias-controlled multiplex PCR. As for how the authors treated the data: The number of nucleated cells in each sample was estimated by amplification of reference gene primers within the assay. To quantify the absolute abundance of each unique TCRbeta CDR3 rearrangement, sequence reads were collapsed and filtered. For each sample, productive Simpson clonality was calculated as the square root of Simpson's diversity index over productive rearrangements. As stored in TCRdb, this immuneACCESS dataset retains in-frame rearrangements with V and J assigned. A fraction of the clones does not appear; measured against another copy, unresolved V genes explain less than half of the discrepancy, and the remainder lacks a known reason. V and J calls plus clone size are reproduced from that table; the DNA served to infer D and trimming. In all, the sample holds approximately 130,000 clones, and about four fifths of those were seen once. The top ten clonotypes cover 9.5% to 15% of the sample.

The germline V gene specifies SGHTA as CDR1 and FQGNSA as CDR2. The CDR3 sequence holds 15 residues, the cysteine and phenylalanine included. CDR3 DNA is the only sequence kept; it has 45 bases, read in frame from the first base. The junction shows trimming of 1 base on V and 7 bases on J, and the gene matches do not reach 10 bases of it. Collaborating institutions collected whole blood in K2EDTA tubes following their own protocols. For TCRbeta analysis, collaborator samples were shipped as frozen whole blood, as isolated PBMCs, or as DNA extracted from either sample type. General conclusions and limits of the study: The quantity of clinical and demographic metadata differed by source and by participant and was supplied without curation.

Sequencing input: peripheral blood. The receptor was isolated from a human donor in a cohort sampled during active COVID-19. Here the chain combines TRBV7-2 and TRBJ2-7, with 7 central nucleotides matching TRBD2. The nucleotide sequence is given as TGTGCCAGCAGCTTAGGGGGGGGGATCCCAGGAGAGCAGTACTTC. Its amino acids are CASSLGGGIPGEQYF.